One and the same sample provided the 32 T cell receptor beta chains below, sequenced in a study of chemoradiotherapy in HPV16-positive cancers. Sequencing used immunoSEQ multiplex PCR; TCRdb keeps in-frame clones, though not all of them. Of roughly 4,700 clones listed, just under 95% were seen once; the top ten hold around 4.5%. This specimen was acquired from a patient who underwent chemoradiotherapy. The receptors stem from a human donor with HPV-associated anogenital cancer.

This sequence joins TRBV6-1 and TRBJ2-5; D is unresolved. Germline V gene lookup returns CDR1 MNHNS and CDR2 SASEGT. The CDR3 sequence is 15 residues long. The ends were cut back, 5 bases at V and 5 bases at J, with 18 bases in the middle. The DNA of the CDR3 is TGTGCCAGCAGTAATTCTTTGTCCAAGGTGGAGACCCAGTACTTC. As protein: CASSNSLSKVETQYF.

This chain uses TRBV30 with TRBJ2-5, with 11 positions matching TRBD1. The CDR3 loop spans 18 amino acids. The germline V gene encodes CDR1 GTSNPN and CDR2 SVGIG (reference sequence). The junction had 11 bases not matched to a gene; V was cut back by 0 bases and J by 2 bases. CDR3 loop: CAWSVEHGTGGLQETQYF. CDR3 DNA sequence: TGTGCCTGGAGTGTCGAACATGGGACAGGGGGTTTACAAGAGACCCAGTACTTC.

Only a few counts were recorded for this clone. V is TRBV7-2 and J is TRBJ2-5; D ambiguous. Trimming took off 2 bases at V and 1 base at J, with 8 bases between the two ends. Germline V CDR1 and CDR2: SGHTA, FQGNSA. The CDR3 has 14 amino acids. The CDR3 here is CASSLFQIQETQYF. CDR3 nucleotide sequence: TGTGCCAGCAGCTTATTCCAGATCCAAGAGACCCAGTACTTC.

CDR3 amino acids: CASSQSQGNYGYTF. For the CDR3, the DNA is TGCGCCAGCAGCCAGTCGCAGGGGAACTATGGCTACACCTTC. V gene TRBV4-1 combines with J gene TRBJ1-2, with D perhaps matching TRBD1 (6 bases). Germline V CDR1 and CDR2: MGHRA, YSYEKL. Trimming stripped 3 bases from V and 2 bases from J, with 10 bases between. The CDR3 loop spans 14 amino acids.

The rearrangement uses TRBV7-6 and TRBJ1-1, with 9 positions matching TRBD1. The CDR3 runs 17 residues. Germline lookup yields CDR1 SGHVS and CDR2 FNYEAQ. Losses at the gene ends were 4 bases for V and 1 base for J; bases not matched to a gene: 10. CDR3 sequence: CASSSRMGQGGNTEAFF. Here the CDR3 DNA reads TGTGCCAGCAGCTCAAGGATGGGACAGGGAGGGAACACTGAAGCTTTCTTT.

The V call is TRBV12-5, the J call TRBJ2-1; D remains ambiguous. Germline lookup yields CDR1 LGHNT and CDR2 FRNRAP. The CDR3 sequence is 13 residues long. Deletions cut 3 bases from V and 4 bases from J, with 7 bases between. The CDR3 is CASGLEEYNEQFF. The CDR3 DNA follows: TGTGCTAGTGGTTTAGAGGAGTACAATGAGCAGTTCTTC.

The chain carries TRBV21-1 and TRBJ1-1. TRBV21-1 is noted as a pseudogene. This CDR3 spans 15 amino acids. CDR3 DNA: TGTGCCAGCAGCCCTAAAGGCGGGGGCGACACTGAAGCTTTCTTT. Amino acid sequence: CASSPKGGGDTEAFF.

This chain joins TRBV14 and TRBJ1-2; D unresolved. Germline loops: CDR1 SGHDN, CDR2 FVKESK. The length of the CDR3 is 13 residues. Trimming removed 0 bases from V and 1 base from J, with 3 bases in between. The CDR3 DNA sequence: TGTGCCAGCAGCCAAGAAAGTAACTATGGCTACACCTTC. Protein: CASSQESNYGYTF.

Here the CDR3 reads CASSYQPGKLFF. The CDR3 nucleotides read TGTGCCAGCAGTTACCAGCCGGGGAAACTGTTTTTT. J is TRBJ1-4 and V is TRBV6-5; D not certain. The CDR3 covers 12 residues. Germline lookup yields CDR1 MNHEY and CDR2 SVGAGI. V shed 2 bases and J shed 11 bases, with 9 bases lying between them.

This chain joins TRBV28 and TRBJ1-6; 10 bases are a match to TRBD1. The V gene's germline CDR1 is MDHEN and CDR2 SYDVKM. Losses at the gene ends were 6 bases for V and 8 bases for J; bases not matched to a gene: 10. There are 16 residues in the CDR3. CDR3 in amino acids: CASRPRGTGVDSPLHF. DNA for the CDR3: TGTGCCAGCAGACCCCGTGGGACAGGGGTGGATTCACCCCTCCACTTT. The whole variable domain, remainder taken from reference TRBV28 and TRBJ1-6, is DVKVTQSSRYLVKRTGEKVFLECVQDMDHENMFWYRQDPGLGLRLIYFSYDVKMKEKGDIPEGYSVSREKKERFSLILESASTNQTSMYLCASRPRGTGVDSPLHFGNGTRLTVT.

The chain is built from TRBV27 and TRBJ2-1; 16 positions match TRBD2. V trimming: 5 bases; J trimming: 12 bases; junction bases outside the gene matches: 7. Germline CDR1 reads MNHEY; CDR2 reads SMNVEV (reference sequence). The CDR3 length is 15 residues. The chain's CDR3 is CASSAGTSGGALQFF. The CDR3 DNA reads as TGTGCCAGCAGTGCCGGGACTAGCGGGGGGGCATTGCAGTTCTTC.

The V gene is TRBV2, the J gene TRBJ2-2; weak D call: TRBD2 (6 bases). The CDR3 runs to 15 residues. CDR1 and CDR2 from the germline V gene are SNHLY and FYNNEI. Trimming shortened V by 4 bases and J by 3 bases, and 12 bases separated the two germline ends. The CDR3 region is CASSVRGGDTGELFF. CDR3 DNA sequence: TGTGCCAGCAGTGTGAGAGGAGGGGACACCGGGGAGCTGTTTTTT.

The gene calls are TRBV30 and TRBJ2-7; D gene uncertain. Germline V CDR1 and CDR2: GTSNPN, SVGIG (reference sequence). With 0 bases removed from V and 0 bases from J, the gap between germline ends came to 9 bases. The CDR3 length is 14 residues. The CDR3 DNA follows: TGTGCCTGGAGTGTACTTGAGACCTCCTACGAGCAGTACTTC. As protein: CAWSVLETSYEQYF.

DNA for the CDR3: TGCGCCAGCAGCTTGGGAGCCCAAAACACTGAAGCTTTCTTT. This encodes CASSLGAQNTEAFF. The V gene is TRBV5-1, the J gene TRBJ1-1; D gene unclear. Trimming removed 0 bases at V and 2 bases at J, with 8 bases between. CDR3 size: 14 residues. Per germline, CDR1 SGHRS and CDR2 YFSETQ.

The chain uses TRBV7-2 and TRBJ2-7, with no clear D. The CDR3 is made up of 11 amino acids. V lost 5 bases, J lost 0 bases, and 2 bases lay in between. Germline V gene lookup returns CDR1 SGHTA and CDR2 FQGNSA. CDR3 protein: CASSPSYEQYF. CDR3 DNA: TGTGCCAGCAGCCCCTCCTACGAGCAGTACTTC. The whole variable domain, filled in from reference TRBV7-2 and TRBJ2-7, reads GAGVSQSPSNKVTEKGKDVELRCDPISGHTALYWYRQSLGQGLEFLIYFQGNSAPDKSGLPSDRFSAERTGGSVSTLTIQRTQQEDSAVYLCASSPSYEQYFGPGTRLTVT.

This chain joins TRBV6-1 and TRBJ2-3; 7 nucleotides match TRBD2. The V segment lost 2 bases and the J segment 5 bases; nucleotides outside the gene matches: 13. The CDR3 loop spans 17 amino acids. Germline CDR1 is MNHNS and CDR2 is SASEGT. This chain's CDR3 is CASSERATSPLRDTQYF. CDR3 bases: TGTGCCAGCAGTGAACGTGCGACTAGCCCATTACGAGATACGCAGTATTTT.

The chain joins TRBV7-9 to TRBJ2-7, with D tentatively TRBD1 (5 bases). CDR3 size: 14 residues. Per germline, CDR1 SEHNR and CDR2 FQNEAQ (reference sequence). V lost 0 bases, J lost 3 bases, and 9 bases lay in between. CDR3 nucleotide sequence: TGTGCCAGCAGCTTAGCGCAGGGATTCTACGAGCAGTACTTC. Encoded protein: CASSLAQGFYEQYF.

As for this clone: At one boundary the junction diverges from the germline segment, which might be a read error. CDR3 in amino acids: CASSLESLAQETQYF. DNA of the CDR3: TGTGCTAGCAGCTTAGAAAGCCTAGCCCAAGAGACCCAGTACTTC. The chain joins TRBV7-7 to TRBJ2-5; perhaps TRBD2 as D (5 bases). This CDR3 spans 15 amino acids. CDR1 and CDR2 (germline): SSHAT, FNYEAQ (reference sequence).

The rearrangement links TRBV5-1 to TRBJ2-2, with 8 bases lining up with TRBD1. The germline V gene has CDR1 SGHRS and CDR2 YFSETQ. The CDR3 length is 18 residues. V gave up 4 bases and J gave up 2 bases; unmatched junction bases: 13. CDR3 sequence: CASSLTPRDRTNTGELFF. The DNA of the CDR3 is TGCGCCAGCAGCCTGACACCCCGGGACAGGACTAACACCGGGGAGCTGTTTTTT.

The chain is built from TRBV11-2 and TRBJ2-7; TRBD1 agrees at 9 bases. J was trimmed by 3 bases and V by 4 bases; bases with no gene match: 4. CDR1 is SGHAT and CDR2 is FQNNGV in the germline V gene. The CDR3 sequence is 14 residues long. CDR3 amino acids: CASSSPGQGYEQYF. The CDR3 DNA reads as TGTGCCAGCAGCTCCCCGGGACAGGGCTACGAGCAGTACTTC.

The V and J genes are TRBV5-4 and TRBJ2-7; 8 nucleotides line up with TRBD1. CDR1 is SGHNT and CDR2 is YYREEE in the germline V gene (reference sequence). The CDR3 is 13 amino acids. The J segment lost 2 bases and the V segment lost 2 bases, leaving 0 bases of the junction unmatched. CDR3 nucleotide sequence: TGTGCCAGCAGCTTACAGGGGGCCTACGAGCAGTACTTC. Translating gives CASSLQGAYEQYF.

This chain connects TRBV2 to TRBJ2-7; TRBD2 aligns across 9 bases. Germline assignment: CDR1 SNHLY and CDR2 FYNNEI. The CDR3 loop spans 14 amino acids. V lost 7 bases to trimming and J lost 5 bases; unmatched junction nucleotides: 9. DNA of the CDR3: TGTGCCAGCAAAGCGGGAGGCCAATCACACGAGCAGTACTTC. Its translation: CASKAGGQSHEQYF.

The CDR3 DNA reads as TGTGCCAGCAGCCCCCAGGGACCGAACACTGAAGCTTTCTTT. Translating it yields CASSPQGPNTEAFF. The rearrangement uses TRBV7-6 and TRBJ1-1; TRBD1 might be the D (5 bases). The germline gives CDR1 SGHVS, CDR2 FNYEAQ. The germline V and J ends were trimmed by 5 bases and 1 base, with 11 bases remaining between them. CDR3 length: 14 amino acids.

J is TRBJ2-1 and V is TRBV19; TRBD1 is a possible D gene (7 bases). V was cut by 4 bases and J by 7 bases, with 20 bases left in between. The CDR3 covers 16 residues. Germline loops: CDR1 LNHDA, CDR2 SQIVND (reference sequence). The CDR3 DNA sequence: TGTGCCAGTAGTAGCGGGACAGCCACCCGAAGGAATGAGCAGTTCTTC. Amino acid sequence: CASSSGTATRRNEQFF. The full variable domain, in which reference TRBV19 and TRBJ2-1 provide the parts outside the CDR3, is DGGITQSPKYLFRKEGQNVTLSCEQNLNHDAMYWYRQDPGQGLRLIYYSQIVNDFQKGDIAEGYSVSREKKESFPLTVTSAQKNPTAFYLCASSSGTATRRNEQFFGPGTRLTVL.

The chain joins TRBV19 to TRBJ1-6; D is undetermined. Trimming cost V 5 bases and J 2 bases, with 4 bases left between them. The length of the CDR3 is 13 residues. CDR1 and CDR2 (germline): LNHDA, SQIVND (reference sequence). The DNA of the CDR3 is TGTGCCAGTAGTCCTACCTATAATTCACCCCTCCACTTT. It specifies CASSPTYNSPLHF. The full variable domain, in which reference TRBV19 and TRBJ1-6 provide the parts outside the CDR3, is DGGITQSPKYLFRKEGQNVTLSCEQNLNHDAMYWYRQDPGQGLRLIYYSQIVNDFQKGDIAEGYSVSREKKESFPLTVTSAQKNPTAFYLCASSPTYNSPLHFGNGTRLTVT.

The V and J genes are TRBV5-6 and TRBJ2-5; tentatively, D is TRBD2 (6 bases). Germline assignment: CDR1 SGHDT and CDR2 YYEEEE. The CDR3 consists of 14 residues. V gave up 7 bases and J gave up 5 bases, with 18 bases separating them. CDR3 DNA sequence: TGTGCCAGCGGTCAGGGTGGAGGGCGGGAGACCCAGTACTTC. Residues: CASGQGGGRETQYF.

V gene TRBV5-1 combines with J gene TRBJ2-6, with unresolved D. Germline CDR1 reads SGHRS; CDR2 reads YFSETQ. V lost 4 bases and J lost 0, with 8 bases in between. This CDR3 is 15 amino acids long. The CDR3 spells CASSLGSSGANVLTF. As DNA, the CDR3 is TGCGCCAGCAGCCTGGGAAGCTCTGGGGCCAACGTCCTGACTTTC.

The chain combines TRBV4-1 with TRBJ1-6; D call uncertain. CDR1 is MGHRA and CDR2 is YSYEKL in the germline V gene. The CDR3 consists of 15 residues. Trimming pared 1 base from V and 10 bases from J, leaving 14 bases between. CDR3 bases: TGCGCCAGCAGCCAAGTAACGGAAGGGCGATCACCCCTCCACTTT. Protein product: CASSQVTEGRSPLHF.

The chain has TRBV27 and TRBJ2-7; the match to TRBD1 covers 7 bases. With 3 bases clipped from V and 4 bases from J, the junction kept 6 bases outside the gene matches. CDR1 MNHEY and CDR2 SMNVEV come from the germline V gene (reference sequence). The CDR3 spans 14 residues. The CDR3: CASSFRDSKYEQYF. Written as DNA, the CDR3 is TGTGCCAGCAGTTTTCGGGACAGCAAGTACGAGCAGTACTTC.

This chain uses TRBV7-9 with TRBJ1-1; D gene unclear. Trimming removed 2 bases from V and 8 bases from J, with 9 bases in between. CDR3 length: 12 amino acids. The germline gives CDR1 SEHNR, CDR2 FQNEAQ (reference sequence). This CDR3 is CASSLIQEEAFF. The DNA for the CDR3 is TGTGCCAGCAGCTTAATCCAGGAGGAAGCTTTCTTT.

The chain is built from TRBV28 and TRBJ1-4; D not resolved. The CDR3 length is 14 residues. The germline V gene encodes CDR1 MDHEN and CDR2 SYDVKM. Trimming pared 3 bases from V and 5 bases from J, leaving 10 bases between. The CDR3 here is CASSFPDGNEKLFF. The CDR3 DNA reads as TGTGCCAGCAGTTTCCCGGACGGGAATGAAAAACTGTTTTTT.

This clone has a single count. The CDR3 coding sequence is TGTGCCAGCAGTCAATATGGGGGTGGGACAGGGACGAAGTCTGGAAACACCATATATTTT. Translation gives CASSQYGGGTGTKSGNTIYF. This chain joins TRBV27 and TRBJ1-3; 9 nucleotides agree with TRBD1. With 5 bases clipped from V and 1 base from J, the junction kept 18 bases outside the gene matches. The length of the CDR3 is 20 residues. Germline lookup yields CDR1 MNHEY and CDR2 SMNVEV (reference sequence).